These 4 T cell receptor beta chains originate from one sample sequenced in a study of T cells in localized non-small cell lung cancer. The table came from immunoSEQ multiplex PCR; TCRdb's copy has only in-frame clones and leaves some out. The table records around 1,600 clones, around 26% of them present only once. Source: normal lung tissue next to the tumor, taken before any cancer treatment. Receptors were obtained from a man aged 40-75 years with stage II squamous cell lung carcinoma.

The chain couples TRBV18 to TRBJ2-1; D uncertain. Looked up from germline, CDR1 is KGHSH and CDR2 is LQKENI. The CDR3 loop spans 12 amino acids. Trimming left V 3 bases short and J 11 bases short, with 11 bases between. CDR3 DNA: TGTGCCAGCTCACCTGAGACCCGTAAGCAGTTCTTC. Amino acid sequence: CASSPETRKQFF.

This clone was recorded a few times. The chain combines TRBV28 with TRBJ2-3, with D possibly TRBD2 on 5 matching bases. The length of the CDR3 is 12 residues. The V end was cut by 7 bases, the J end by 8 bases, with 13 bases between. Germline loops: CDR1 MDHEN, CDR2 SYDVKM. The CDR3 DNA reads as TGTGCCAGCACCCCGCCCCGGGGTACGCAGTATTTT. Translating gives CASTPPRGTQYF. Full variable domain (remainder filled in from reference TRBV28 and TRBJ2-3): DVKVTQSSRYLVKRTGEKVFLECVQDMDHENMFWYRQDPGLGLRLIYFSYDVKMKEKGDIPEGYSVSREKKERFSLILESASTNQTSMYLCASTPPRGTQYFGPGTRLTVL.

The rearrangement links TRBV1 to TRBJ1-5; the D call of TRBD1 is as the table states it, not checked on the DNA. TRBV1 counts as a pseudogene. The length of the CDR3 is 15 residues. CDR3 sequence: CASSQDKTGIQPQHF. In DNA form, the CDR3 reads TGCGCCAGCAGCCAAGATAAGACAGGGATTCAGCCCCAGCATTTT.

The rearrangement joins TRBV9 to TRBJ1-2; D unresolved. CDR3 length: 12 amino acids. CDR1 is SGDLS and CDR2 is YYNGEE in the germline V gene. Trimming left V 7 bases short and J 4 bases short, with 11 bases between. CDR3 bases: TGTGCCAGCTCACAGTCAGGCTATGGCTACACCTTC. Residues: CASSQSGYGYTF.